The next 19 T cell receptor beta chains were all read from a single sample in a study of blood T cells in healthy people across ages. The use of a sample-barcoded 5' primer and a J-beta primer mix characterized a second PCR of about 6 to 11 cycles. TCRdb fed the 5' RACE reads into MiXCR, producing one record per CDR3 protein. Counted here are about 680,000 distinct CDR3 sequences, roughly 49% occurring once; the ten biggest clones make up 25% to 35%. The sequenced material came from blood. These receptors were obtained from a woman aged 55-75 years in good health.

As for this clonotype: Germline and junction disagree at one end, which may indicate a read error. The V gene is TRBV3-1, the J gene TRBJ2-7; D call uncertain. Per the germline V gene, CDR1 is LGHDT and CDR2 is YNNKEL (reference sequence). The length of the CDR3 is 13 residues. This chain's CDR3 is CASSTDESYERYF. CDR3 sequence (DNA): TGTGCCAGCAGCACCGACGAATCCTACGAGCGGTACTTC.

A few counts support this clonotype. The chain has TRBV7-9 and TRBJ1-1, with D tentatively TRBD1 (5 bases). The CDR3 sequence is 16 residues long. The V and J ends lost 5 bases and 4 bases respectively, with 20 bases between them. Per germline, CDR1 SEHNR and CDR2 FQNEAQ (reference sequence). The CDR3 nucleotides read TGTGCCAGCAGCATCCGGGGGGGGGGACGGAGCACTGAAGCTTTCTTT. Protein product: CASSIRGGGRSTEAFF. Variable domain in full (rest from reference TRBV7-9 and TRBJ1-1): DTGVSQNPRHKITKRGQNVTFRCDPISEHNRLYWYRQTLGQGPEFLTYFQNEAQLEKSRLLSDRFSAERPKGSFSTLEIQRTEQGDSAMYLCASSIRGGGRSTEAFFGQGTRLTVV.

CDR3 sequence: CASSLEREGTYEQYF. In DNA form, the CDR3 reads TGTGCCAGCAGCTTAGAGAGGGAGGGGACCTACGAGCAGTACTTC. V is TRBV7-2 and J is TRBJ2-7; 7 bases map to TRBD2. V was pared by 1 base and J by 2 bases, with 5 bases of the junction left unmatched. The CDR3 consists of 15 residues. Germline loops: CDR1 SGHTA, CDR2 FQGNSA.

This chain joins TRBV30 and TRBJ2-7; D perhaps matches TRBD1 (6 bases). The CDR3 covers 13 residues. Germline CDR1 GTSNPN, CDR2 SVGIG (reference sequence). V dropped 2 bases and J dropped 7 bases, with 15 bases sitting between them. Written as DNA, the CDR3 is TGTGCCTGGAGTCTCGGACAGCTATTAGAGCAGTACTTC. Its translation is CAWSLGQLLEQYF.

This clonotype was found a few times. V usage is TRBV7-9 and J usage is TRBJ2-3; 12 bases line up with TRBD2. Germline V CDR1 and CDR2: SEHNR, FQNEAQ (reference sequence). This CDR3 comprises 14 residues. J lost 7 bases, V lost 5 bases, and 4 bases had no gene match. CDR3 amino acids: CASSQTSGSYTQYF. In nucleotides, the CDR3 is TGTGCCAGCAGCCAGACTAGCGGGAGTTATACGCAGTATTTT.

The rearrangement links TRBV5-4 to TRBJ1-5; no clear D. Trimming took off 4 bases at V and 4 bases at J, with 9 bases between the two ends. The CDR3 runs to 13 residues. Looked up from germline, CDR1 is SGHNT and CDR2 is YYREEE (reference sequence). CDR3: CASSINPNQPQHF. The CDR3, as DNA: TGTGCCAGCAGCATTAACCCGAATCAGCCCCAGCATTTT.

CDR3: CASNLSRIEQFF. CDR3 bases: TGTGCCAGCAACCTAAGTAGGATTGAGCAGTTCTTC. The chain links TRBV2 to TRBJ2-1; no firm D call. Germline lookup yields CDR1 SNHLY and CDR2 FYNNEI. Trimming removed 7 bases from V and 9 bases from J, with 13 bases in between. This CDR3 comprises 12 residues.

CDR3 sequence reads: CASSFGRGGYNEQFF. The CDR3 coding sequence is TGTGCCAGCAGCTTTGGCAGGGGGGGCTACAATGAGCAGTTCTTC. The V call is TRBV7-9, the J call TRBJ2-1; D is perhaps TRBD1 or TRBD2 (7 bases each). The CDR3 spans 15 residues. Trimming cost V 3 bases and J 3 bases, with 12 bases left between them. The germline CDR1 and CDR2 sequences are SEHNR and FQNEAQ (reference sequence).

This chain uses TRBV12-3 or TRBV12-4 with TRBJ2-5; the D gene is possibly TRBD1 (6 bases). There are 13 residues in the CDR3. Trimming took off 5 bases at V and 7 bases at J, with 14 bases between the two ends. The CDR3 protein is CASSPRTVGTQYF. CDR3 in DNA: TGTGCCAGCAGTCCCCGGACAGTCGGGACCCAGTACTTC.

About this clonotype itself: This sequence may be a read error, since a much larger clone differs from it by one base. The V gene is TRBV12-3 or TRBV12-4, the J gene TRBJ2-1; D not certain. The CDR3 length is 12 residues. Here the CDR3 reads CANSLALDEQFF. DNA for the CDR3: TGTGCCAACAGTTTGGCCCTGGATGAGCAGTTCTTC.

The chain couples TRBV7-2 to TRBJ2-6; D may be TRBD2 (6 bases). CDR1 and CDR2 (germline): SGHTA, FQGNSA. V dropped 4 bases and J dropped 3 bases, with 10 bases sitting between them. The CDR3 runs 15 residues. The CDR3 sequence is CASSSGRGGANVLTF. CDR3 coding DNA: TGTGCCAGCAGCTCCGGGAGAGGTGGGGCCAACGTCCTGACTTTC.

This clonotype was observed a handful of times. The chain uses TRBV7-2 and TRBJ2-7; 7 bases match TRBD2. CDR1 SGHTA and CDR2 FQGNSA come from the germline V gene. V lost 0 bases and J lost 3; bases outside the gene matches: 2. CDR3 size: 14 residues. Here the CDR3 DNA reads TGTGCCAGCAGCTTAGCGGGACTAAACTACGAGCAGTACTTC. Translated, it gives CASSLAGLNYEQYF.

This clonotype was found many times. The CDR3 spells CASSQDLPGGYEQYF. The CDR3 DNA is TGTGCCAGCAGCCAAGATCTGCCAGGGGGGTACGAGCAGTACTTC. The J gene is TRBJ2-7, the V gene TRBV4-2; TRBD1 might be the D (7 bases). Looked up from germline, CDR1 is LGHNA and CDR2 is YNFKEQ. The germline V and J ends were trimmed by 0 bases and 4 bases, with 13 bases remaining between them. The CDR3 has 15 amino acids.

The V and J genes are TRBV6-2 or TRBV6-3 and TRBJ2-5; 13 bases align to TRBD2. The better agreement between TRBJ2-7 and the DNA end casts doubt on the J call. From germline, CDR1 is MNHEY and CDR2 SVGEGT. CDR3 size: 17 residues. CDR3 residues: CASSYLGLAGKAYEQYF. The CDR3 DNA sequence: TGTGCCAGCAGTTACCTGGGACTAGCGGGAAAAGCCTACGAGCAGTACTTC.

About this clonotype: A read error may account for a junction end that differs from germline. The rearrangement links TRBV5-4 to TRBJ1-1; D is possibly TRBD1 (5 bases). The CDR3 spans 14 residues. Germline V gene data show CDR1 as SGHNT and CDR2 as YYREEE (reference sequence). DNA for the CDR3: TGTGCCGGCAGCTTGGGACTACTGGAGACTGAAGCTTTCTTT. It translates to CAGSLGLLETEAFF.

The chain combines TRBV7-8 with TRBJ1-1; no clear D gene. Trimming shortened V by 10 bases and J by 1 base, and 16 bases separated the two germline ends. The germline V gene has CDR1 SGHVS and CDR2 FQNEAQ. The CDR3 has 14 amino acids. This CDR3 is CATSVGSWNTEAFF. CDR3 nucleotide sequence: TGTGCCACTTCCGTGGGTAGCTGGAACACTGAAGCTTTCTTT.

The CDR3 loop reads CACNHRAGDIQYF. The CDR3 bases are TGTGCCTGCAACCACCGTGCGGGAGACATTCAGTACTTC. The V call is TRBV7-2, the J call TRBJ2-4, with 7 bases matching TRBD2. Germline lookup yields CDR1 SGHTA and CDR2 FQGNSA. V trimming: 11 bases; J trimming: 8 bases; junction bases outside the gene matches: 12. The CDR3 spans 13 residues.

V is TRBV6-5 and J is TRBJ1-3, with D uncertain. CDR3 length: 16 residues. Trimming removed 2 bases at V and 0 bases at J, with 11 bases between. Germline CDR1 and CDR2: MNHEY and SVGAGI. This CDR3 reads CASSYGSRISGNTIYF. In DNA form, the CDR3 reads TGTGCCAGCAGTTACGGCTCAAGGATCTCTGGAAACACCATATATTTT.

Many counts were recorded for this clonotype. The chain carries TRBV4-2 and TRBJ2-7; 9 bases fit TRBD2. This CDR3 has 17 amino acids. V trimming: 0 bases; J trimming: 1 base; junction bases outside the gene matches: 7. Germline loops: CDR1 LGHNA, CDR2 YNFKEQ. The CDR3 sequence is CASSQEVLAGRSYEQYF. CDR3 in DNA: TGTGCCAGCAGCCAAGAAGTACTAGCGGGCCGTTCCTACGAGCAGTACTTC.